The clone carrying this T cell receptor (beta chain) was recorded a few times. The sample is drawn from a study of patients and donors after allogeneic stem cell transplantation. TCRdb re-derived calls from the RT-PCR reads in MiXCR, one entry per CDR3 protein. The sample gives about a million distinct CDR3 sequences, approximately 19% of which show up once; around 6% is in the top ten. V lost 4 bases and J lost 0, with 13 bases in between. The germline V gene has CDR1 MNHEY and CDR2 SVGAGI. The CDR3 spans 15 residues. This TCR was recovered from a human donor who was either an allogeneic HSCT recipient or a stem cell or donor lymphocyte infusion donor (not recorded which). It is not recorded whose cells these are; they may come from a transplant donor. The sequenced sample consisted of blood, either unsorted or a sorted T cell fraction (not recorded which). V usage is TRBV6-5 and J usage is TRBJ2-7; D gene uncertain. The CDR3 reads CASSSGLADSYEQYF. The CDR3 nucleotides are TGTGCCAGCAGTTCGGGTCTGGCGGACTCCTACGAGCAGTACTTC.